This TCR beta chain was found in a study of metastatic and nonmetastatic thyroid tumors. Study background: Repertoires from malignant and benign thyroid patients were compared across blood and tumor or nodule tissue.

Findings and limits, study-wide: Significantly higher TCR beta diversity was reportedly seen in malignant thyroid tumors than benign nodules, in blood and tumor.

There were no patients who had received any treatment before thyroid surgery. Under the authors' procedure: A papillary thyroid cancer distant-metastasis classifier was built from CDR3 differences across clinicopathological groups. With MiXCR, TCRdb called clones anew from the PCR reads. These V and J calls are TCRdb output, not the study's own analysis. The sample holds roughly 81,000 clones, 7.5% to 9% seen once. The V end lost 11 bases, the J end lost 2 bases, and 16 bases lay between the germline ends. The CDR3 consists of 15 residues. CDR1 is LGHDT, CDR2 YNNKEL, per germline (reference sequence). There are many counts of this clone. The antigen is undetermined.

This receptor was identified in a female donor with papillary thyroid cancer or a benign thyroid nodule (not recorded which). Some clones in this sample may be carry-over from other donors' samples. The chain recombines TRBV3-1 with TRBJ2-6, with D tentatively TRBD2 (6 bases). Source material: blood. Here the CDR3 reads CASASEGAGANVLTF. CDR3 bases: TGTGCCTCGGCCTCGGAGGGCGCTGGGGCCAACGTCCTGACTTTC.